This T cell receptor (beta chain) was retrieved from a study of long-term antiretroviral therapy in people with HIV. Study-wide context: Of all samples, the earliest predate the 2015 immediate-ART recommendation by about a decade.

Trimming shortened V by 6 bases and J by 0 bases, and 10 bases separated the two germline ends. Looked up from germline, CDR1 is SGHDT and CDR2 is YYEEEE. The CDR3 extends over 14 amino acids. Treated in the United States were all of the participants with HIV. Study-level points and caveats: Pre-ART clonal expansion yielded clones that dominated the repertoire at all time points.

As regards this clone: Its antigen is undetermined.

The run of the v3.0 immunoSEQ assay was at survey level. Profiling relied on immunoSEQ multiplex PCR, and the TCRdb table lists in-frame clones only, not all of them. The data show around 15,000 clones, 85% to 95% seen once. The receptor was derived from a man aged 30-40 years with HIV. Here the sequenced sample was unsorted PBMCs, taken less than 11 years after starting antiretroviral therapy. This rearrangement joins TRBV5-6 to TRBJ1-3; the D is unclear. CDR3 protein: CASNIRYSGNTIYF. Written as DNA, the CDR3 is TGTGCCAGCAATATCCGTTACTCTGGAAACACCATATATTTT.